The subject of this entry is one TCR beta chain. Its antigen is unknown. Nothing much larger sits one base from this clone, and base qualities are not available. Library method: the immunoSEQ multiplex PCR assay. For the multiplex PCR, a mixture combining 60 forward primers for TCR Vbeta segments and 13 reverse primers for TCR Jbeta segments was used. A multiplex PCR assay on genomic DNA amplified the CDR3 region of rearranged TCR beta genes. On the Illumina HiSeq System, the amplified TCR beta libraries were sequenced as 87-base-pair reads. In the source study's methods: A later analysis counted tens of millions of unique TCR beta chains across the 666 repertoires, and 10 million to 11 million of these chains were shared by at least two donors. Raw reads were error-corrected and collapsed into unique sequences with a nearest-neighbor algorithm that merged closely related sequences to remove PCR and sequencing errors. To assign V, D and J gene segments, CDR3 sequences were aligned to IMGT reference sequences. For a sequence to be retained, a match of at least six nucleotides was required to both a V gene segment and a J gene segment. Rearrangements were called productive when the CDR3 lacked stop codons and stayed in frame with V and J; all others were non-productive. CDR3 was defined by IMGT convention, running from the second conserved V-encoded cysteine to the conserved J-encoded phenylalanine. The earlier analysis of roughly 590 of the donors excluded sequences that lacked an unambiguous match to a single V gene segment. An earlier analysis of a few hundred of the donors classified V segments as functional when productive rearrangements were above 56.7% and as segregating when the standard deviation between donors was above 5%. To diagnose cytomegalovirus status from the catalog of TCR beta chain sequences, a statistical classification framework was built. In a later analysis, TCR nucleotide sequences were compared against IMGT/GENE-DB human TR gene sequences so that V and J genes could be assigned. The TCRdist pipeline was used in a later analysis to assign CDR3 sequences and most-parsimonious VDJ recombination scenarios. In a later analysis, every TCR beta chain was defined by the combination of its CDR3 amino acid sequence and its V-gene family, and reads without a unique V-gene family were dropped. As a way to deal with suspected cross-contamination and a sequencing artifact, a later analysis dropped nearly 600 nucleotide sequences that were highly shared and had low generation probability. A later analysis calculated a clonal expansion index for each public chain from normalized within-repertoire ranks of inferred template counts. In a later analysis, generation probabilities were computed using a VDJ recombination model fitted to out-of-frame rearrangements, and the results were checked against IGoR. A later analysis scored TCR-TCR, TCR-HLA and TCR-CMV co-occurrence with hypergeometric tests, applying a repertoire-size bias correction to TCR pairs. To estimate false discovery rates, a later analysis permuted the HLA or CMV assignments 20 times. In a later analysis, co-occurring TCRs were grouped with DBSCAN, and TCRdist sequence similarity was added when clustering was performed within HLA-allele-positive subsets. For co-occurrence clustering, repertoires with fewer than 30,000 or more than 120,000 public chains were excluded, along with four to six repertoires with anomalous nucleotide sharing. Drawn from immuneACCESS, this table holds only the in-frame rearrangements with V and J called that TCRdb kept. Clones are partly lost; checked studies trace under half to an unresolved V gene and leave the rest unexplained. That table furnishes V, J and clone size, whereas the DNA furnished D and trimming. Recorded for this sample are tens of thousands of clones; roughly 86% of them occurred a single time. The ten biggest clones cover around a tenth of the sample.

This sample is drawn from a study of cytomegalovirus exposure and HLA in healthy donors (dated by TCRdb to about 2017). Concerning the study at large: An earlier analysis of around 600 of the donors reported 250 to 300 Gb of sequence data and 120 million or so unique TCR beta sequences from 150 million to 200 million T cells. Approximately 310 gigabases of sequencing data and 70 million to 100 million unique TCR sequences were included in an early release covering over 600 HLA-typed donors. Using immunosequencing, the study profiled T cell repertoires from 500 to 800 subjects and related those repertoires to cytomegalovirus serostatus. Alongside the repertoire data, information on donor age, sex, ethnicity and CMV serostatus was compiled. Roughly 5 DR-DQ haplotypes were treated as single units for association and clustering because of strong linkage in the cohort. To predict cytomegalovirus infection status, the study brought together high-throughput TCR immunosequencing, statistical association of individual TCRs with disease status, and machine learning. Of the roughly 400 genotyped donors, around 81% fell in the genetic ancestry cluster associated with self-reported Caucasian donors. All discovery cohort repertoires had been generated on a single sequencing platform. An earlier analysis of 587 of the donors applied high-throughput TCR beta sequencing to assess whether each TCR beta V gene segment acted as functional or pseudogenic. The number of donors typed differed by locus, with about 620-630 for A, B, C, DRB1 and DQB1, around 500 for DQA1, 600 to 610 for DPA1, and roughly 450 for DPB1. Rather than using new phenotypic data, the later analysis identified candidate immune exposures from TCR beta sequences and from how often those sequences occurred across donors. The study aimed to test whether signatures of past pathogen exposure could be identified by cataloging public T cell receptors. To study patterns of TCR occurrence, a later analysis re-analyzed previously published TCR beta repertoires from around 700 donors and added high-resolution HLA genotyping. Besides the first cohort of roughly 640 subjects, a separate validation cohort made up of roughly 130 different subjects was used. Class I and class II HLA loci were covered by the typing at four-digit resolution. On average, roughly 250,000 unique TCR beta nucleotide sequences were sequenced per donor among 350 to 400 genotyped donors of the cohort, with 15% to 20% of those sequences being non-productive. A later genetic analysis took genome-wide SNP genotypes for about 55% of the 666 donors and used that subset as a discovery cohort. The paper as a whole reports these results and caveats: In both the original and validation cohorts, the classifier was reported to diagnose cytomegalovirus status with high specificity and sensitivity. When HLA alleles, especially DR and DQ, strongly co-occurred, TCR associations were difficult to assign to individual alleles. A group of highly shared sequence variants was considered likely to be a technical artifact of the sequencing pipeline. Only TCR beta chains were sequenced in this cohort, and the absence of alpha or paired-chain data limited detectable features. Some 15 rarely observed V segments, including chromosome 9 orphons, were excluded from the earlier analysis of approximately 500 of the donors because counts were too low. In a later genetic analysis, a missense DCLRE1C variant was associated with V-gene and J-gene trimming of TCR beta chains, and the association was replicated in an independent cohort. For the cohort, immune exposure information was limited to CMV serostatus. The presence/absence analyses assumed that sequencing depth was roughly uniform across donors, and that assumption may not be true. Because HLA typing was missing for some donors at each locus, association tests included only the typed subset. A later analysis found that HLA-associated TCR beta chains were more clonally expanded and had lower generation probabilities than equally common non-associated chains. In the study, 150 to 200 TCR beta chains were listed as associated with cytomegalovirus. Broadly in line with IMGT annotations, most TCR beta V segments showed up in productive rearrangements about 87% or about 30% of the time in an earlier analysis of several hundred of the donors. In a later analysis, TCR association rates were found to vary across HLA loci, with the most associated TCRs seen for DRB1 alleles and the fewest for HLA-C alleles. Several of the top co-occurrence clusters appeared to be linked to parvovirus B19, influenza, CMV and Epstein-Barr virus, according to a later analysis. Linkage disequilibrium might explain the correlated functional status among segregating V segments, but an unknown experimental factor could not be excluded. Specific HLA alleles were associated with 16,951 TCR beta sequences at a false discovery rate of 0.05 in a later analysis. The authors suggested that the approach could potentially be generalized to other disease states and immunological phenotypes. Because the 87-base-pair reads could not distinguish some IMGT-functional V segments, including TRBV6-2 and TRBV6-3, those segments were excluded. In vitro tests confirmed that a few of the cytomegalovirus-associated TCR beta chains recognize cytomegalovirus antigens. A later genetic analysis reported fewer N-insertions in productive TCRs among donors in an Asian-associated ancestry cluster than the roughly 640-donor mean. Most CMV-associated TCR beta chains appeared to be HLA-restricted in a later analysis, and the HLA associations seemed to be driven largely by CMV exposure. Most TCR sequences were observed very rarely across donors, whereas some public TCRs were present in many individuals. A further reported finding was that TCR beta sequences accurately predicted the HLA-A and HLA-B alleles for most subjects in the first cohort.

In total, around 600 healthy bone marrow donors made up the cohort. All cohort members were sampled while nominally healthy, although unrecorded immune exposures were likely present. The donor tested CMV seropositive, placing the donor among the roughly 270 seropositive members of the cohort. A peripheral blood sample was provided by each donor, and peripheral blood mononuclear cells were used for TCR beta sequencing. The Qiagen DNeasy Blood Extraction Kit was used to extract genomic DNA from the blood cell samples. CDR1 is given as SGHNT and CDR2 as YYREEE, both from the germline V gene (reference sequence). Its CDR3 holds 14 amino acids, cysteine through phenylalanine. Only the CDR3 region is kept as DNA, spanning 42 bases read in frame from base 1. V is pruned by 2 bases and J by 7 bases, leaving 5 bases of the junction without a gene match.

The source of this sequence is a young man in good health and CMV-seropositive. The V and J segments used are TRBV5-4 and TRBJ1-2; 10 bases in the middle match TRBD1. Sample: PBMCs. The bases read TGTGCCAGCAGCTTTGACAGGGGGCCCAGTGGCTACACCTTC. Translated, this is CASSFDRGPSGYTF.